The entry that follows covers one TCR beta chain sequence. These data come from a study of blood T cell repertoires in COVID-19. Study summary: The origin of the acute and convalescent COVID-19 samples was the United States, Italy and Spain.

CDR1 and CDR2 (germline): LNHDA, SQIVND (reference sequence). There are 14 residues in the CDR3. As processed by the authors: It was from reference gene primer amplification that nucleated cell counts were estimated. Libraries were prepared by immunoSEQ multiplex PCR; TCRdb keeps only in-frame clonotypes and omits some of them. The D gene and trimming were derived from the DNA, and the V and J assignments and clone size from that table. This repertoire shows about 220,000 clones, 65% to 85% found once; its top ten account for about 3.4%. Across 20 to 25 US areas, participants ranged in age from about 18 to 100 years. Cohort allocation depended upon clinical history that participants reported.

This TCR derives from an older woman who had recovered from COVID-19. Sequenced material: PBMCs or T cells enriched from blood (not recorded which). This chain links TRBV19 with TRBJ1-5; TRBD1 matches at 9 bases. As DNA, the CDR3 is TGTGCGTGTTATCGGACAGGGGACAATCAGCCCCAGCATTTT. This translates into CACYRTGDNQPQHF.